The entry below gives a single T cell receptor (beta chain) sequence along with its context. This entry belongs to a study of blood T cell repertoires in COVID-19. Study-wide background: In each case, the material was cDNA or gDNA derived from T cells, B-cell-depleted T cells, or PBMCs.

Original methodology: Amplification with reference gene primers provided the estimates of nucleated cell counts. Generated by immunoSEQ multiplex PCR, the TCRdb table keeps only in-frame clones and is missing some. V and J calls and clone size are as listed in that table; D and trimming were resolved from the DNA. The sample records over 100,000 clones, about 76% being singletons. The V gene end was trimmed by 2 bases and the J gene end by 5 bases; junction bases not matched to a gene: 4. The CDR3 covers 14 residues. Germline values: CDR1 MDHEN, CDR2 SYDVKM. This chain uses TRBV28 with TRBJ2-5; TRBD1 matches 8 bases. What was sequenced was peripheral blood. The receptor was derived from a woman in her fifties or sixties with active or convalescent COVID-19. CDR3 sequence (DNA): TGTGCCAGCAGTTTAGCAGGGGGCTGGGAGACCCAGTACTTC. It codes for CASSLAGGWETQYF.